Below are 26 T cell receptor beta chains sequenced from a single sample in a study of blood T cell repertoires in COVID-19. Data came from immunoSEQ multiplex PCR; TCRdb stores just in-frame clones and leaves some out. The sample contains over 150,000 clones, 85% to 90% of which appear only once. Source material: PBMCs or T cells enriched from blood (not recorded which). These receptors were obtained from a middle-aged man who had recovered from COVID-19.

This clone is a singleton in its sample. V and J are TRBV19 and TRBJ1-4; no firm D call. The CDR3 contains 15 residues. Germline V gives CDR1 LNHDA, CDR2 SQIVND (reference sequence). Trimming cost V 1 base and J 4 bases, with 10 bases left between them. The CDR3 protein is CASSIVPGLNEKLFF. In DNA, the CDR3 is TGTGCCAGTAGTATAGTTCCAGGACTTAATGAAAAACTGTTTTTT.

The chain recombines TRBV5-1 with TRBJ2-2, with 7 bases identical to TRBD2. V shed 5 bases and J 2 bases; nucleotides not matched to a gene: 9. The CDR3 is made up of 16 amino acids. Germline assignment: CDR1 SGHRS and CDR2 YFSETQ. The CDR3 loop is CASSNAGVSNTGELFF. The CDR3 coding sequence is TGCGCCAGCAGTAACGCGGGAGTATCTAACACCGGGGAGCTGTTTTTT.

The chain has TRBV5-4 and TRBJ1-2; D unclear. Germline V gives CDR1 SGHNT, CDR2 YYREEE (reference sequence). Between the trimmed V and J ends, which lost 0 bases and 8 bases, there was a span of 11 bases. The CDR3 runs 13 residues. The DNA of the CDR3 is TGTGCCAGCAGCTTGGGCGGCCGAAGAGGCTACACCTTC. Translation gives CASSLGGRRGYTF.

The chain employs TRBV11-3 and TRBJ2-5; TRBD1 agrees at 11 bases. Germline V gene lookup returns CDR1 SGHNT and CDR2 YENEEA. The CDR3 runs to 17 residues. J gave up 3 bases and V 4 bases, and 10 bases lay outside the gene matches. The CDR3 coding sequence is TGTGCCAGCAGCTGGGGAGGCGGACAGGGGGCGAAAGAGACCCAGTACTTC. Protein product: CASSWGGGQGAKETQYF.

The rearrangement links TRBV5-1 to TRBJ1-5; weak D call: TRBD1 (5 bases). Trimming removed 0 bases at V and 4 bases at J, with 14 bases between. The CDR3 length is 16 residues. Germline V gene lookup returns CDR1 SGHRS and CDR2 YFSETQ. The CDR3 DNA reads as TGCGCCAGCAGCTTGGAACCCTCGGGACTGAATCAGCCCCAGCATTTT. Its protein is CASSLEPSGLNQPQHF.

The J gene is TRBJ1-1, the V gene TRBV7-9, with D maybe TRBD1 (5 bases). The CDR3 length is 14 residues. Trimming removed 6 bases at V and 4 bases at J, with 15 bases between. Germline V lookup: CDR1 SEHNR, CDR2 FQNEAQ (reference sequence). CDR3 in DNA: TGTGCCAGCAGACTAATCGGAGGGACCACTGAAGCTTTCTTT. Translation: CASRLIGGTTEAFF.

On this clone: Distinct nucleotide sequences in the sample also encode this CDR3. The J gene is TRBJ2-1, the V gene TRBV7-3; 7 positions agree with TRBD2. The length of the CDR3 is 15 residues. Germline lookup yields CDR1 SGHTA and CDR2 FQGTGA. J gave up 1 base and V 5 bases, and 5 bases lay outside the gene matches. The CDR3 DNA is TGTGCCAGCAGCCCCTCCGGGGGGTCCTACAATGAGCAGTTCTTC. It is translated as CASSPSGGSYNEQFF. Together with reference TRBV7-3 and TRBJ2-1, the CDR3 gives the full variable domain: GAGVSQTPSNKVTEKGKYVELRCDPISGHTALYWYRQSLGQGPEFLIYFQGTGAADDSGLPNDRFFAVRPEGSVSTLKIQRTERGDSAVYLCASSPSGGSYNEQFFGPGTRLTVL.

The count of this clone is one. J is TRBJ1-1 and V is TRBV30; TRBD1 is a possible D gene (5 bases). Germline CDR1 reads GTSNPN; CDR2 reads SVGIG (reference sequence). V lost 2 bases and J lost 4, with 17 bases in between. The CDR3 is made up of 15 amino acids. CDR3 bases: TGTGCCTGGAGTCCTTCGGGGGTCATGATCACTGAAGCTTTCTTT. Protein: CAWSPSGVMITEAFF.

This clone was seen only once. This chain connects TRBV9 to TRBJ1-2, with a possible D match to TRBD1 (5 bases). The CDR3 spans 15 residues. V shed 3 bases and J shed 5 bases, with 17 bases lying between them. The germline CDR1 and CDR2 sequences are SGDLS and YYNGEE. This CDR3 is CASSGGPGGRYGYTF. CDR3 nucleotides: TGTGCCAGCAGCGGAGGGCCCGGGGGGAGATATGGCTACACCTTC.

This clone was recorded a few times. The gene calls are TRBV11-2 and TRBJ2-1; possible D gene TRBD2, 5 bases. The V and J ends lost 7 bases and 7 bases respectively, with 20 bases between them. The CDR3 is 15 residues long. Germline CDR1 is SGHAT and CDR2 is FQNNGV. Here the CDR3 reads CASTPTWEFSNEQFF. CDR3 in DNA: TGTGCCAGCACCCCCACTTGGGAGTTTTCGAATGAGCAGTTCTTC. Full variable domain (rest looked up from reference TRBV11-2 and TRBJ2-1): EAGVAQSPRYKIIEKRQSVAFWCNPISGHATLYWYQQILGQGPKLLIQFQNNGVVDDSQLPKDRFSAERLKGVDSTLKIQPAKLEDSAVYLCASTPTWEFSNEQFFGPGTRLTVL.

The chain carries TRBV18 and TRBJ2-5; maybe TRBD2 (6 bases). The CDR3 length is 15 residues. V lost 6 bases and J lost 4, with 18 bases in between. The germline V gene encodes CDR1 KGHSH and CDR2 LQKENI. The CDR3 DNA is TGTGCCAGCTCCCGGGAGCAGGGAGTGTCAGAGACCCAGTACTTC. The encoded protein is CASSREQGVSETQYF.

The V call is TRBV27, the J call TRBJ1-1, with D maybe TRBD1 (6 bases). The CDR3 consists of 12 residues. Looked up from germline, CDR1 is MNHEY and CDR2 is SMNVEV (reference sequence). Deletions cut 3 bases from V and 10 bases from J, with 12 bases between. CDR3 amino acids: CASSFWGGRAFF. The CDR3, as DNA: TGTGCCAGCAGTTTTTGGGGGGGCAGAGCTTTCTTT.

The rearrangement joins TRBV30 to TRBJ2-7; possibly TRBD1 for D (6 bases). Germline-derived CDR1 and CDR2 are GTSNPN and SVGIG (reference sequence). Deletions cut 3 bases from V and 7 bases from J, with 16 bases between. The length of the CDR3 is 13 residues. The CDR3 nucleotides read TGTGCCTGGAGGGAAAACAGGGAGAGTGAGCAGTACTTC. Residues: CAWRENRESEQYF. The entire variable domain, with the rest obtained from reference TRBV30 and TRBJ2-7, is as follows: SQTIHQWPATLVQPVGSPLSLECTVEGTSNPNLYWYRQAAGRGLQLLFYSVGIGQISSEVPQNLSASRPQDRQFILSSKKLLLSDSGFYLCAWRENRESEQYFGPGTRLTVT.

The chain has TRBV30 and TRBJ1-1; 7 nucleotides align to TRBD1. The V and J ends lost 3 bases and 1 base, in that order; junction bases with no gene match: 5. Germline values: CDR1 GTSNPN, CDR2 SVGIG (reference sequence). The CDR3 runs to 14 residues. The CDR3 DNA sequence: TGTGCCTGGAGGGGAGACAGGGAGAACACTGAAGCTTTCTTT. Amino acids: CAWRGDRENTEAFF.

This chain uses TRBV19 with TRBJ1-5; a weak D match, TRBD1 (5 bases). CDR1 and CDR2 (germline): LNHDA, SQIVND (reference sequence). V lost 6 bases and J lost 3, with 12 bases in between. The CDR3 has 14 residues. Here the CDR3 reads CASSPAGSNQPQHF. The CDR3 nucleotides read TGTGCCAGTAGCCCCGCAGGGTCCAATCAGCCCCAGCATTTT.

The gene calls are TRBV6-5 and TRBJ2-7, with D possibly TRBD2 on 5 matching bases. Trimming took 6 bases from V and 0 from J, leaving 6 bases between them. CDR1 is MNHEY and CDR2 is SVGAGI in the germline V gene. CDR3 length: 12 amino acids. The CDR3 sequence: CASSGDSYEQYF. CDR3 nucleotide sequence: TGTGCCAGCAGCGGGGACTCCTACGAGCAGTACTTC.

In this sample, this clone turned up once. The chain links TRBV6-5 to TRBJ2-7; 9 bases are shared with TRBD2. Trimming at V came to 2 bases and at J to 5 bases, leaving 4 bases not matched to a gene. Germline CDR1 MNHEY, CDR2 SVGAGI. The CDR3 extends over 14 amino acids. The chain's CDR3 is CASSYGAGGHEQYF. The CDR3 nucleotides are TGTGCCAGCAGTTACGGTGCGGGGGGGCACGAGCAGTACTTC.

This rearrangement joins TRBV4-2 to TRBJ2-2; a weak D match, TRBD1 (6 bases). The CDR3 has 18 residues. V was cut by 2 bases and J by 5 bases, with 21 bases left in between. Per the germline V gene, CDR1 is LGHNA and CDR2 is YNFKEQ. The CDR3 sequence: CASSQMPQGSSVTGELFF. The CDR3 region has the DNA TGTGCCAGCAGCCAAATGCCACAGGGAAGTTCTGTGACCGGGGAGCTGTTTTTT.

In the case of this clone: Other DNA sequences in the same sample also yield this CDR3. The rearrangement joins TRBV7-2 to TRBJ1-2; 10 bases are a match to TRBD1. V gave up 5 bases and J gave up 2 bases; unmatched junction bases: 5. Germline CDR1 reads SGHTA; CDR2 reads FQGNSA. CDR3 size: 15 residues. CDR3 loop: CASSARQGANYGYTF. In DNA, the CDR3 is TGTGCCAGCAGCGCCCGACAGGGGGCCAACTATGGCTACACCTTC.

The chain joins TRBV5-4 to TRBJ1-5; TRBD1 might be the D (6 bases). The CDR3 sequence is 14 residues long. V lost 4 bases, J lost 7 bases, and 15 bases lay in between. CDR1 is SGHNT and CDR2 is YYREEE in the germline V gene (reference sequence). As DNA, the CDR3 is TGTGCCAGCAGCGCCCGGGGGGCTGGGCAGCCCCAGCATTTT. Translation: CASSARGAGQPQHF. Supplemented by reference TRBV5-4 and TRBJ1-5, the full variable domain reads ETGVTQSPTHLIKTRGQQVTLRCSSQSGHNTVSWYQQALGQGPQFIFQYYREEENGRGNFPPRFSGLQFPNYSSELNVNALELDDSALYLCASSARGAGQPQHFGDGTRLSIL.

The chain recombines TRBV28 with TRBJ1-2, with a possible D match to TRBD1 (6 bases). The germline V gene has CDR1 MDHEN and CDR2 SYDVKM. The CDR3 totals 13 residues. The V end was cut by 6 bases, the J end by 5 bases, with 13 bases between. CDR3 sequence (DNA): TGTGCCAGCAGCCCCTACAGGGTATATGGCTACACCTTC. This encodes CASSPYRVYGYTF.

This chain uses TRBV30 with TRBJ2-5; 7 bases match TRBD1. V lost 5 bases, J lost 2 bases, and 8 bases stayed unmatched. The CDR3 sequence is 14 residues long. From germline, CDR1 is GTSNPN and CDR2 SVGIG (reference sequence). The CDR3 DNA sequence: TGTGCCTGGCAATCGGGCAGGGGGCAAGAGACCCAGTACTTC. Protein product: CAWQSGRGQETQYF.

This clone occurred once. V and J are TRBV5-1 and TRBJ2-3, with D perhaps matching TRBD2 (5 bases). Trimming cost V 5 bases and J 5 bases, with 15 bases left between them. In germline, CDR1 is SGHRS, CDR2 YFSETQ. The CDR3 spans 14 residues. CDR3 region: CASRYDLGRDTQYF. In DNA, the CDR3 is TGCGCCAGCAGGTATGACCTGGGGAGAGATACGCAGTATTTT.

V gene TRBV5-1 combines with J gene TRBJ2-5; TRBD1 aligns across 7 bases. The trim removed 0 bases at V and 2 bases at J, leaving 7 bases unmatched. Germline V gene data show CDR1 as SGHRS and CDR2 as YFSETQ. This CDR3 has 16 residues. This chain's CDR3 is CASSLVPDRKQETQYF. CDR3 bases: TGCGCCAGCAGCTTGGTTCCGGACAGGAAACAAGAGACCCAGTACTTC. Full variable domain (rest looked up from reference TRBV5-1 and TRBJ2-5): KAGVTQTPRYLIKTRGQQVTLSCSPISGHRSVSWYQQTPGQGLQFLFEYFSETQRNKGNFPGRFSGRQFSNSRSEMNVSTLELGDSALYLCASSLVPDRKQETQYFGPGTRLLVL.

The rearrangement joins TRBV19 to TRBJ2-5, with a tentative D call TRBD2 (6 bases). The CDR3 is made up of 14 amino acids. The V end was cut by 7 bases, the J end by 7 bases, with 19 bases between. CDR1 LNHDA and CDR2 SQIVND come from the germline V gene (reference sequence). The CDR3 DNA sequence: TGTGCCAGTAATAGCGGCTTGAGCGATGGGACCCAGTACTTC. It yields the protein CASNSGLSDGTQYF.

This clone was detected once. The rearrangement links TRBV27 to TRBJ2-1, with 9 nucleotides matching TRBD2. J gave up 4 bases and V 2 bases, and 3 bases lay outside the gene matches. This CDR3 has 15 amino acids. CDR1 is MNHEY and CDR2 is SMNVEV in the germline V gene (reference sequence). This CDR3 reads CASSLGTSIYNEQFF. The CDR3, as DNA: TGTGCCAGCAGTTTAGGGACTAGCATTTACAATGAGCAGTTCTTC.